The next 12 T cell receptor beta chains were all read from a single sample in a study of cytomegalovirus exposure and HLA in healthy donors. In the PCR, 60 Vbeta and 13 Jbeta primers were used. TCRdb's table, derived via immunoSEQ multiplex PCR, lists solely in-frame clones and lacks some. The data hold under 200,000 clones, with over 60% observed a single time. Sequencing used PBMCs. These receptors were obtained from a man aged 40-50 years in good health and CMV-seronegative.

This chain links TRBV12-5 with TRBJ2-7, with TRBD1 matching 9 bases. Trimming took 2 bases from V and 3 from J; bases not matched to a gene: 11. From germline, CDR1 is LGHNT and CDR2 FRNRAP. The CDR3 contains 17 residues. The CDR3 DNA reads as TGTGCTAGTGGTTTGTTTTCGGGACAGGGTCTAATCTACGAGCAGTACTTC. It encodes CASGLFSGQGLIYEQYF.

This clone has a handful of counts. The genes are TRBV19 and TRBJ2-1; 7 bases match TRBD1. Trimming removed 7 bases from V and 6 bases from J; junction bases left unmatched: 12. This CDR3 contains 15 residues. CDR1 LNHDA and CDR2 SQIVND come from the germline V gene (reference sequence). In DNA form, the CDR3 reads TGTGCCAGTACCGTTACCGGGACAGCAGGCAATGAGCAGTTCTTC. Its translation: CASTVTGTAGNEQFF.

V gene TRBV7-2 combines with J gene TRBJ1-1; 8 nucleotides match TRBD1. The CDR3 totals 15 residues. The V and J ends lost 6 bases and 3 bases, in that order; junction bases with no gene match: 9. Germline CDR1 SGHTA, CDR2 FQGNSA. The CDR3 sequence is CASRPRQGRDTEAFF. The CDR3, as DNA: TGTGCCAGCAGACCAAGACAGGGGAGGGACACTGAAGCTTTCTTT.

CDR3 nucleotides: TGCGCCAGCAGCCAAGATTGGGGGGACCAAGAGACCCAGTACTTC. It yields the protein CASSQDWGDQETQYF. V usage is TRBV4-3 and J usage is TRBJ2-5; perhaps TRBD2 as D (6 bases). The V gene's germline CDR1 is LGHNA and CDR2 YSLEER. The V end lost 0 bases, the J end lost 0 bases, and 8 bases lay between the germline ends. The CDR3 loop spans 15 amino acids.

The rearrangement joins TRBV11-2 to TRBJ2-7; TRBD1 aligns across 8 bases. The germline V gene encodes CDR1 SGHAT and CDR2 FQNNGV. The CDR3 is 11 residues long. Germline trimming cut 2 bases from V and 12 bases from J; bases unmatched to any gene: 3. CDR3 nucleotide sequence: TGTGCCAGCAGCTTACGGACAGGGTGGTACTTC. Translated, it gives CASSLRTGWYF.

The chain is built from TRBV10-3 and TRBJ1-1; 10 bases match TRBD1. The CDR3 runs 13 residues. CDR1 and CDR2 from the germline V gene are ENHRY and SYGVKD. V shed 11 bases and J 3 bases; nucleotides not matched to a gene: 6. The CDR3 DNA sequence: TGTGCCGCCAAGGGGACAGGGGACACTGAAGCTTTCTTT. Protein sequence: CAAKGTGDTEAFF.

The chain couples TRBV7-6 to TRBJ2-3; 13 bases line up with TRBD2. Unmatched junction bases numbered 7, after V lost 5 bases and J lost 2 bases. The CDR3 loop spans 17 amino acids. In germline, CDR1 is SGHVS, CDR2 FNYEAQ. The CDR3 sequence is CASSHKGLAGITDTQYF. CDR3 in DNA: TGTGCCAGCAGCCACAAGGGACTAGCGGGGATCACAGATACGCAGTATTTT.

The chain links TRBV4-3 to TRBJ1-4; D may be TRBD1 (5 bases). CDR3 length: 13 amino acids. Germline V gene sequence: CDR1 LGHNA, CDR2 YSLEER. V was clipped by 3 bases and J by 7 bases, with 9 bases between them. The CDR3 region is CASSQVRVEKLFF. The CDR3 DNA sequence: TGCGCCAGCAGCCAGGTCAGGGTTGAAAAACTGTTTTTT.

This chain joins TRBV4-1 and TRBJ1-1, with D maybe TRBD1 (5 bases). The CDR3 extends over 14 amino acids. CDR1 is MGHRA, CDR2 YSYEKL, per germline. The V end lost 2 bases, the J end lost 1 base, and 8 bases lay between the germline ends. Here the CDR3 reads CASSQPTGNTEAFF. The DNA for the CDR3 is TGCGCCAGCAGCCAACCAACAGGGAACACTGAAGCTTTCTTT.

The V gene is TRBV27, the J gene TRBJ1-2; TRBD1 agrees at 8 bases. The CDR3 covers 11 residues. Germline V gene data show CDR1 as MNHEY and CDR2 as SMNVEV (reference sequence). Trimming cost V 8 bases and J 6 bases; bases outside gene matches: 2. CDR3 amino acids: CASRTGNGYTF. The CDR3 nucleotides are TGTGCCAGCCGGACAGGGAATGGCTACACCTTC.

V and J are TRBV11-1 and TRBJ2-2, with D possibly being TRBD2 (6 bases). Germline V gene sequence: CDR1 SGHAT, CDR2 FQDESV (reference sequence). This CDR3 has 16 residues. V lost 4 bases and J lost 4, with 16 bases in between. This CDR3 is CASSSRGTGFTGELFF. CDR3 sequence (DNA): TGTGCCAGCAGCTCACGCGGGACGGGATTCACCGGGGAGCTGTTTTTT.

This clone was observed once. The chain employs TRBV15 and TRBJ1-3; D not resolved. CDR3 length equals 13 residues. V was trimmed by 1 base and J by 4 bases, leaving 5 bases between them. The germline gives CDR1 LNHNV, CDR2 YYDKDF (reference sequence). The CDR3 is CATSRAQGNTIYF. The CDR3 DNA is TGTGCCACCAGCAGAGCACAGGGAAACACCATATATTTT.